This TCR beta chain was observed in a study of human T cells and chemical hapten exposure. Across the whole study: Small pooled library volume differences chiefly drove per-sample TCR yield variation.

This sample's time point: pre-sensitization, week 0. This sample's treatment: therapeutic diphenylcyclopropenone sensitization with weekly scalp DPC. In the authors' methods: Sample TCR counts, which ranged from roughly 23,224 to 750,000, had a median of approximately 100,000. TCRdb analysed the RACE reads with MiXCR anew, one entry per CDR3 protein. Clone size and V and J calls follow TCRdb, not the original study. The table records fewer than 150,000 distinct CDR3 sequences, roughly 13% of them present only once. From germline, CDR1 is SQVTM and CDR2 ANQGSEA. Between the trimmed V and J ends, which lost 5 bases and 1 base, there was a span of 22 bases. This CDR3 has 17 amino acids.

This receptor was taken from a woman in her late teens or twenties with alopecia areata. Some clones in this sample may be carry-over from other donors' samples. Material: whole blood, obtained in connection with sensitization to the hapten diphenylcyclopropenone (DPC). V gene TRBV29-1 combines with J gene TRBJ2-3; D might be TRBD1 or TRBD2, each matching 6 bases. In nucleotides, the CDR3 is TGCAGCGTTCCCGGGGGCCTTAGACCTAAACGCACAGATACGCAGTATTTT. Its protein is CSVPGGLRPKRTDTQYF.